This TCR beta chain was observed in a study of T cell changes during pregnancy in multiple sclerosis. Data came from immunoSEQ multiplex PCR; TCRdb stores just in-frame clones and leaves some out. There are under 50,000 clones in the sample; 90% to 95% occur only once, and approximately 4.2% lies in the top ten. The CDR3 consists of 15 residues. J lost 5 bases, V lost 6 bases, and 9 bases had no gene match. Germline CDR1 reads MNHEY; CDR2 reads SVGAGI. The specimen comprised CD8+ T cells from peripheral blood mononuclear cells, sampled in the first trimester of pregnancy. J is TRBJ2-3 and V is TRBV6-5; 9 nucleotides align to TRBD2. This TCR came from a female donor with multiple sclerosis, enrolled in a pregnancy study. CDR3 amino acids: CASRGLAGEEDTQYF. The CDR3 region has the DNA TGTGCCAGCAGAGGTTTAGCGGGGGAAGAAGATACGCAGTATTTT.